The 14 T cell receptor beta chains reported below all come from one sample, sequenced in a study of T cell changes during pregnancy in multiple sclerosis. The repertoire was sequenced with immunoSEQ multiplex PCR; TCRdb's copy has only in-frame clones and lacks some. The sample has roughly 35,000 clones, approximately 90% seen once. Sequenced material: CD8+ T cells from peripheral blood mononuclear cells, taken in the first trimester of pregnancy. These receptors were taken from a female donor with multiple sclerosis, enrolled in a pregnancy study.

The chain has TRBV18 and TRBJ1-5, with a possible D match to TRBD1 (6 bases). V was pared by 1 base and J by 0 bases, with 16 bases between. CDR3 length: 18 amino acids. Germline V gives CDR1 KGHSH, CDR2 LQKENI. CDR3 amino acids: CASSPRSYREYSNQPQHF. DNA of the CDR3: TGTGCCAGCTCACCACGTTCGTACAGGGAGTATAGCAATCAGCCCCAGCATTTT.

This clone showed up just once. The V call is TRBV28, the J call TRBJ2-7, with 9 bases lining up with TRBD2. Looked up from germline, CDR1 is MDHEN and CDR2 is SYDVKM. With V trimmed by 1 base and J by 5 bases, 3 bases remained unmatched. This CDR3 has 14 residues. DNA of the CDR3: TGTGCCAGCAGTTTATTGGGACTAGCAAACGAGCAGTACTTC. Translation: CASSLLGLANEQYF.

The CDR3 reads CASGFSSGSIYNEQFF. The CDR3 DNA is TGTGCTAGTGGTTTCTCAAGCGGGAGTATCTACAATGAGCAGTTCTTC. The chain employs TRBV12-5 and TRBJ2-1; TRBD2 matches 8 bases. This CDR3 is built from 16 residues. V trimming: 3 bases; J trimming: 3 bases; junction bases outside the gene matches: 7. The V gene's germline CDR1 is LGHNT and CDR2 FRNRAP.

The gene calls are TRBV2 and TRBJ1-1; D is undetermined. Germline V gene lookup returns CDR1 SNHLY and CDR2 FYNNEI. Trimming removed 4 bases from V and 3 bases from J, with 12 bases in between. The CDR3 has 14 amino acids. CDR3 bases: TGTGCCAGCAGTGGTCGGAGGGTGTACACTGAAGCTTTCTTT. Translating gives CASSGRRVYTEAFF.

This chain uses TRBV27 with TRBJ2-5; 7 bases line up with TRBD2. Unmatched junction bases numbered 5, after V lost 2 bases and J lost 5 bases. Germline loops: CDR1 MNHEY, CDR2 SMNVEV (reference sequence). This CDR3 comprises 14 residues. The CDR3 is CASSLSNSGETQYF. In DNA, the CDR3 is TGTGCCAGCAGTTTAAGTAATAGCGGGGAGACCCAGTACTTC.

The J gene is TRBJ1-1, the V gene TRBV10-3; unclear D gene. The CDR3 extends over 12 amino acids. Germline CDR1 ENHRY, CDR2 SYGVKD. Trimming removed 4 bases from V and 4 bases from J, with 7 bases in between. The CDR3 sequence is CAISGLSTEAFF. The CDR3 DNA sequence: TGTGCCATCAGTGGACTAAGCACTGAAGCTTTCTTT.

This clone has only one observation. V is TRBV2 and J is TRBJ2-1; TRBD2 agrees at 11 bases. The V gene's germline CDR1 is SNHLY and CDR2 FYNNEI. There are 15 residues in the CDR3. The V gene end was trimmed by 7 bases and the J gene end by 4 bases; junction bases not matched to a gene: 6. The CDR3 DNA reads as TGTGCCAGCAACCCGGGACTAGCGGATTACAATGAGCAGTTCTTC. This codes for CASNPGLADYNEQFF.

V and J are TRBV11-2 and TRBJ1-3; no reliable D call. The CDR3 has 15 residues. The V and J ends lost 0 bases and 2 bases respectively, with 8 bases between them. Germline CDR1 is SGHAT and CDR2 is FQNNGV. The CDR3 protein is CASSLDEGTGNTIYF. CDR3 bases: TGTGCCAGCAGCTTAGATGAGGGTACTGGAAACACCATATATTTT.

The rearrangement joins TRBV18 to TRBJ2-7; 15 bases match TRBD2. V shed 5 bases and J 3 bases; nucleotides not matched to a gene: 2. The CDR3 consists of 15 residues. In germline, CDR1 is KGHSH, CDR2 LQKENI. CDR3 in amino acids: CASSGTSGRFYEQYF. The CDR3 DNA is TGTGCCAGCTCAGGGACTAGCGGGAGGTTCTACGAGCAGTACTTC.

The J gene is TRBJ1-4, the V gene TRBV7-9, with D uncertain. Germline V lookup: CDR1 SEHNR, CDR2 FQNEAQ (reference sequence). V was shortened by 5 bases and J by 4 bases, with 17 bases between the two germline ends. CDR3 length: 16 amino acids. CDR3 nucleotides: TGTGCCAGCAGCGCGGGGTCAGCGATTGTTAATGAAAAACTGTTTTTT. Protein product: CASSAGSAIVNEKLFF. Full variable domain (missing parts from reference TRBV7-9 and TRBJ1-4): DTGVSQNPRHKITKRGQNVTFRCDPISEHNRLYWYRQTLGQGPEFLTYFQNEAQLEKSRLLSDRFSAERPKGSFSTLEIQRTEQGDSAMYLCASSAGSAIVNEKLFFGSGTQLSVL.

The CDR3 region is CASSVVERSSYNEQFF. DNA for the CDR3: TGTGCCAGCAGCGTAGTGGAGAGGAGCTCCTACAATGAGCAGTTCTTC. This sequence joins TRBV9 and TRBJ2-1; D gene unclear. The V and J ends lost 0 bases and 0 bases respectively, with 10 bases between them. The CDR3 is made up of 16 amino acids. Per germline, CDR1 SGDLS and CDR2 YYNGEE.

The chain recombines TRBV6-5 with TRBJ1-2; 7 bases agree with TRBD1. There are 14 residues in the CDR3. Germline values: CDR1 MNHEY, CDR2 SVGAGI. The J segment lost 4 bases and the V segment lost 5 bases, leaving 7 bases of the junction unmatched. The CDR3 sequence is CASSPLGDSYGYTF. The CDR3 DNA sequence: TGTGCCAGCAGTCCCCTAGGGGACAGCTATGGCTACACCTTC.

The chain couples TRBV27 to TRBJ2-2; tentatively, D is TRBD1 (5 bases). V was cut by 5 bases and J by 1 base, with 11 bases left in between. The germline gives CDR1 MNHEY, CDR2 SMNVEV (reference sequence). The CDR3 consists of 15 residues. CDR3 in DNA: TGTGCCAGCAGTCCGACAGAAATGAACACCGGGGAGCTGTTTTTT. It translates to CASSPTEMNTGELFF.

V usage is TRBV7-9 and J usage is TRBJ2-1; D is possibly TRBD2 (6 bases). Germline V CDR1 and CDR2: SEHNR, FQNEAQ (reference sequence). CDR3 length: 14 residues. Trimming removed 8 bases from V and 8 bases from J, with 19 bases in between. The CDR3 is CASGPLDGSDEQFF. The CDR3, as DNA: TGTGCCAGCGGACCTCTAGACGGGAGCGATGAGCAGTTCTTC.